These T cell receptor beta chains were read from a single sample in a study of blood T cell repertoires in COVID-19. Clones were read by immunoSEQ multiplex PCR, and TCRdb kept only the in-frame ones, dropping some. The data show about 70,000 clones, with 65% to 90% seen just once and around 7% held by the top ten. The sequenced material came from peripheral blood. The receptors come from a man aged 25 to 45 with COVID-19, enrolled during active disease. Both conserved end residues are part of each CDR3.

CDR3 protein: CASNGGDGDNEQFF
V gene: TRBV19
J gene: TRBJ2-1

CDR3 protein: CSATMNTEAFF
V gene: TRBV29-1
J gene: TRBJ1-1

CDR3 protein: CASSEALPGQPQHF
V gene: TRBV2
J gene: TRBJ1-5

CDR3 protein: CASSGAGGFTDTQYF
V gene: TRBV7-3
J gene: TRBJ2-3

CDR3 protein: CSAGPSHELFF
V gene: TRBV20-1
J gene: TRBJ2-2

CDR3 protein: CASSPDRGYEQYF
V gene: TRBV19
J gene: TRBJ2-7

CDR3 protein: CASSPQGDYGYTF
V gene: TRBV3-1/TRBV3-2
J gene: TRBJ1-2

CDR3 protein: CASTSSGYNEQFF
V gene: TRBV5-1
J gene: TRBJ2-1

CDR3 protein: CAWSADRTWGQPQHF
V gene: TRBV30
J gene: TRBJ1-5

CDR3 protein: CASSRPGQGARTLNGYTF
V gene: TRBV28
J gene: TRBJ1-2

CDR3 protein: CASRLPGTGLQETQYF
V gene: TRBV2
J gene: TRBJ2-5

CDR3 protein: CASSLRTSGPSHEQYF
V gene: TRBV10-1
J gene: TRBJ2-7

CDR3 protein: CASSTPGGNEQFF
V gene: TRBV3-1/TRBV3-2
J gene: TRBJ2-1

CDR3 protein: CASSPATVLGQFF
V gene: TRBV18
J gene: TRBJ2-1

CDR3 protein: CATYLNTEAFF
V gene: TRBV6-5
J gene: TRBJ1-1

CDR3 protein: CASSPGQSKLFF
V gene: TRBV7-6
J gene: TRBJ1-4

CDR3 protein: CASSPPNIRTGWYGYTF
V gene: TRBV18
J gene: TRBJ1-2

CDR3 protein: CASTAGGGGGQPQHF
V gene: TRBV28
J gene: TRBJ1-5

CDR3 protein: CASSFQQGTQYF
V gene: TRBV7-6
J gene: TRBJ2-5

CDR3 protein: CASSATGREQFF
V gene: TRBV19
J gene: TRBJ2-1

CDR3 protein: CASSWGGVPWELFF
V gene: TRBV28
J gene: TRBJ2-2

CDR3 protein: CASSADRVLETQYF
V gene: TRBV5-1
J gene: TRBJ2-5

CDR3 protein: CASSPLNPDRHGYTF
V gene: TRBV14
J gene: TRBJ1-2

CDR3 protein: CSVSGVEQYF
V gene: TRBV29-1
J gene: TRBJ2-7

CDR3 protein: CASSLASGNYGYTF
V gene: TRBV5-1
J gene: TRBJ1-2

CDR3 protein: CASSFAARGDEQYF
V gene: TRBV7-2
J gene: TRBJ2-7

CDR3 protein: CASSSPGNGYTF
V gene: TRBV27
J gene: TRBJ1-2

CDR3 protein: CASSLIGRPYEQYF
V gene: TRBV28
J gene: TRBJ2-7

CDR3 protein: CASSLRRRYSNQPQHF
V gene: TRBV28
J gene: TRBJ1-5

CDR3 protein: CASRGSGTSGRNEQFF
V gene: TRBV27
J gene: TRBJ2-1

CDR3 protein: CASSPRTGVMNTEAFF
V gene: TRBV3-1/TRBV3-2
J gene: TRBJ1-1

CDR3 protein: CASRQGYGNEQFF
V gene: TRBV6-5
J gene: TRBJ2-1

CDR3 protein: CASSLGDRAFF
V gene: TRBV11-2
J gene: TRBJ2-1

CDR3 protein: CASSSGGTGYTF
V gene: TRBV2
J gene: TRBJ1-2

CDR3 protein: CASSLDQGWARTQYF
V gene: TRBV5-1
J gene: TRBJ2-5

CDR3 protein: CASSLSQGARGGSNQPQHF
V gene: TRBV28
J gene: TRBJ1-5

CDR3 protein: CASTRVQGGYTF
V gene: TRBV28
J gene: TRBJ1-2

CDR3 protein: CASSTHMDRAMNTEAFF
V gene: TRBV27
J gene: TRBJ1-1

CDR3 protein: CASSSSRGERTDTQYF
V gene: TRBV28
J gene: TRBJ2-3

CDR3 protein: CASRFGVGIITNEQFF
V gene: TRBV5-5
J gene: TRBJ2-1

CDR3 protein: CASSQDQDRGGNTIYF
V gene: TRBV4-1
J gene: TRBJ1-3

CDR3 protein: CASTQPPGTEAFF
V gene: TRBV27
J gene: TRBJ1-1

CDR3 protein: CASSLLLLYGYTF
V gene: TRBV28
J gene: TRBJ1-2

CDR3 protein: CASSQGRGGMRTEAFF
V gene: TRBV19
J gene: TRBJ1-1

CDR3 protein: CASSYLGAGGLQPQHF
V gene: TRBV6-6
J gene: TRBJ1-5

CDR3 protein: CASTPQGFTGGWSPLHF
V gene: TRBV19
J gene: TRBJ1-6

CDR3 protein: CASATLGGQETQYF
V gene: TRBV28
J gene: TRBJ2-5

CDR3 protein: CASSVPSTDTQYF
V gene: TRBV5-1
J gene: TRBJ2-3

CDR3 protein: CASGLELRYGYTF
V gene: TRBV12-5
J gene: TRBJ1-2

CDR3 protein: CASSGPASFEQYF
V gene: TRBV2
J gene: TRBJ2-7

CDR3 protein: CATSDALVEVIEQFF
V gene: TRBV24-1
J gene: TRBJ2-1